This T cell receptor (beta chain) was sequenced in a study of cytomegalovirus exposure and HLA in healthy donors. About this clone: Its antigen is still unknown.

In germline, CDR1 is SEHNR, CDR2 FQNEAQ (reference sequence). The CDR3 extends over 10 amino acids. Trimming removed 8 bases from V and 8 bases from J, with 9 bases in between. Findings of the study overall: Accurate prediction of HLA-A and HLA-B alleles (for most subjects) was reportedly achieved from TCR beta sequences.

This PCR relied on a set of 60 Vbeta primers and 13 Jbeta primers. Measured with immunoSEQ multiplex PCR; TCRdb has only the in-frame clones, and not every one. In the table there are roughly 200,000 clones, 70% to 80% of which are singletons. The chain combines TRBV7-9 with TRBJ1-2; D remains unclear. The sample taken for sequencing was PBMCs. The receptor was isolated from a woman aged 60 to 75 in good health and CMV-seropositive. CDR3 DNA: TGTGCCAGCGCCGAACTGGGCTACACCTTC. As protein: CASAELGYTF.